This TCR beta chain was sequenced in a study of response to subunit inactivated influenza vaccine. Study results and caveats: Each seasonal flu vaccination may recruit only limited new T cells, authors suggested.

There are a few counts of this clonotype. The antigen remains unidentified. Germline values: CDR1 LGHNA, CDR2 YSLEER. The germline V and J ends were trimmed by 0 bases and 5 bases, with 8 bases remaining between them. CDR3 length: 13 amino acids. TCRdb reanalysed the RT-PCR reads using MiXCR and keeps one entry per CDR3 protein. The profile shows about 480,000 distinct CDR3 sequences, approximately 11% of them singletons. Specimen: PBMCs from blood, collected 40 to 50 days after vaccination. The sequence derives from a man aged 45 to 65 who received an inactivated influenza vaccine. The chain links TRBV4-3 to TRBJ2-7; no reliable D call. The DNA of the CDR3 is TGCGCCAGCAGCCAAGAACCGGGCCACGAGCAGTACTTC. Translation: CASSQEPGHEQYF.